Shown below are 27 T cell receptor beta chains from a single sample sequenced in a study of HIV-infected children after antiretroviral therapy interruption. As for treatment: PENTA 11 planned treatment interruption arm or continuous ART arm. The TCR library was built from RNA with a 3' RACE protocol and unique molecular identifiers. TCRdb analysed the 3' RACE reads with MiXCR anew, one entry per CDR3 protein. The sample contains 40,000 to 55,000 distinct CDR3 sequences, more than 3.5% of which appear only once. Specimen: CD45RA+ CD4+ T cells from PBMCs, pooled from several time points, collected from a donor given antiretroviral therapy, either interrupted or continuous. The subset denotes: naive CD4+ CD45RA+ CD45RO- T cells. The receptors were sampled from a pool of human donors with HIV.

V is TRBV5-1 and J is TRBJ2-1; 8 positions agree with TRBD1. Germline V gives CDR1 SGHRS, CDR2 YFSETQ. The CDR3 sequence is 15 residues long. Trimming at V came to 1 base and at J to 8 bases, leaving 8 bases not matched to a gene. The CDR3 DNA sequence: TGCGCCAGCAGCTTGAGGCAGGGGGCCAGCGATGAGCAGTTCTTC. Protein product: CASSLRQGASDEQFF.

Within the sample, this clonotype is medium-sized. The V and J genes are TRBV20-1 and TRBJ2-7, with 10 bases that match TRBD2. Trimming at V came to 1 base and at J to 3 bases, leaving 18 bases not matched to a gene. The CDR3 has 19 amino acids. Per the germline V gene, CDR1 is DFQATT and CDR2 is SNEGSKA (reference sequence). The CDR3 sequence is CSARVRGVTSGIPYYEQYF. The CDR3 DNA reads as TGCAGTGCTAGAGTCAGGGGGGTCACTAGCGGGATACCTTACTACGAGCAGTACTTC.

This clonotype was detected ten times or more. The rearrangement uses TRBV3-1 and TRBJ2-3, with no clear D. Germline V lookup: CDR1 LGHDT, CDR2 YNNKEL (reference sequence). V was clipped by 0 bases and J by 2 bases, with 6 bases between them. The CDR3 is 14 residues long. The DNA for the CDR3 is TGTGCCAGCAGCCAAGATAGTGTCACAGATACGCAGTATTTT. Encoded protein: CASSQDSVTDTQYF.

This clonotype was counted ten times or more. The chain carries TRBV7-3 and TRBJ1-5; no clear D. Trimming removed 8 bases at V and 3 bases at J, with 11 bases between. Per the germline V gene, CDR1 is SGHTA and CDR2 is FQGTGA. This CDR3 contains 13 residues. CDR3 region: CASSGQPNQPQHF. The CDR3 DNA follows: TGTGCCAGCTCAGGCCAACCCAATCAGCCCCAGCATTTT.

The chain couples TRBV5-1 to TRBJ1-1, with 11 bases aligning to TRBD1. This CDR3 spans 14 amino acids. Germline V gives CDR1 SGHRS, CDR2 YFSETQ. V shed 5 bases and J 4 bases; nucleotides not matched to a gene: 4. CDR3 protein: CASRRTGGPTEAFF. Written as DNA, the CDR3 is TGCGCCAGCAGAAGGACAGGGGGCCCCACTGAAGCTTTCTTT.

A few counts support this clonotype. Germline is not matched at one junction end, which may reflect a read error. The CDR3 reads CASSPYAGGASGELFF. CDR3 nucleotide sequence: TGTGCCAGCAGCCCCTACGCGGGGGGGGCCTCCGGGGAGCTGTTTTTT. The gene calls are TRBV5-1 and TRBJ2-2, with TRBD2 matching over 9 bases. Per germline, CDR1 SGHRS and CDR2 YFSETQ. The CDR3 length is 16 residues.

This clonotype came up many times. The chain links TRBV27 to TRBJ2-5; 11 positions match TRBD2. The CDR3 is 22 amino acids. The germline V gene has CDR1 MNHEY and CDR2 SMNVEV (reference sequence). Trimming removed 6 bases from V and 2 bases from J; junction bases left unmatched: 26. The CDR3 sequence is CASSSFTPLQTSGATGQETQYF. CDR3 nucleotides: TGTGCCAGCAGCAGTTTCACCCCTCTCCAGACTAGCGGGGCAACGGGGCAAGAGACCCAGTACTTC.

This clonotype was detected ten times or more. This chain links TRBV11-3 with TRBJ1-4; D is possibly TRBD1 (5 bases). Trimming took 0 bases from V and 8 from J, leaving 19 bases between them. CDR3 length: 17 amino acids. Per germline, CDR1 SGHNT and CDR2 YENEEA. The CDR3 protein is CASSLDQVPGPEEKLFF. As DNA, the CDR3 is TGTGCCAGCAGCTTAGATCAGGTGCCAGGGCCGGAAGAAAAACTGTTTTTT.

This clonotype has ten or more counts. The chain joins TRBV14 to TRBJ2-7; D is uncertain. Trimming pared 3 bases from V and 7 bases from J, leaving 16 bases between. CDR1 and CDR2 (germline): SGHDN, FVKESK. The CDR3 covers 14 residues. CDR3 bases: TGTGCCAGCAGCCAGACTCAAGCTACCCGGGAGCAGTACTTC. Amino acid sequence: CASSQTQATREQYF.

There are a few counts of this clonotype. A junction end diverges from the germline sequence, so it may reflect a read error. The chain combines TRBV5-1 with TRBJ2-1; D unresolved. Germline V gene data show CDR1 as SGHRS and CDR2 as YFSETQ. The CDR3 has 11 amino acids. CDR3 sequence reads: CASSSFNEQFF. CDR3 nucleotides: TGCGCCAGCAGTTCCTTCAATGAGCAGTTCTTC.

About this clonotype itself: Being one base from a much bigger clone, this may be a read error. V is TRBV12-3 or TRBV12-4 and J is TRBJ1-3; maybe TRBD1 (5 bases). Trimming took 5 bases from V and 1 from J, leaving 9 bases between them. This CDR3 is 14 amino acids long. The CDR3 DNA follows: TGTGCCAGCAGTCCATGGGGGTCTGGAAACACCATATATTTT. It codes for CASSPWGSGNTIYF.

This clonotype was seen ten or more times. The chain recombines TRBV18 with TRBJ1-1; tentative D call: TRBD1 (6 bases). This CDR3 is built from 18 residues. Per germline, CDR1 KGHSH and CDR2 LQKENI. Between the trimmed V and J ends, which lost 2 bases and 0 bases, there was a span of 19 bases. CDR3 in amino acids: CASSPVRVKGVLNTEAFF. DNA of the CDR3: TGTGCCAGCTCACCAGTCAGGGTTAAGGGGGTATTGAACACTGAAGCTTTCTTT.

The sample holds many counts of this clonotype. The gene calls are TRBV7-2 and TRBJ1-1; D gene uncertain. CDR1 and CDR2 (germline): SGHTA, FQGNSA. The CDR3 extends over 12 amino acids. V shed 1 base and J shed 10 bases, with 10 bases lying between them. The CDR3 region has the DNA TGTGCCAGCAGCTTAGAATCGGTAACAGCTTTCTTT. This translates into CASSLESVTAFF.

This clonotype occurred many times. The rearrangement links TRBV12-3 or TRBV12-4 to TRBJ2-3; perhaps TRBD1 as D (6 bases). CDR3 size: 13 residues. V was clipped by 6 bases and J by 3 bases, with 10 bases between them. The CDR3 nucleotides are TGTGCCAGCAGCTTCGACAGGACAGATACGCAGTATTTT. Protein product: CASSFDRTDTQYF.

The CDR3 is CASSQAPGGAGNSPLHF. For the CDR3, the DNA is TGTGCCAGCAGCCAAGCCCCAGGGGGCGCTGGTAATTCACCCCTCCACTTT. The gene calls are TRBV3-1 and TRBJ1-6; TRBD1 matches at 8 bases. Germline loops: CDR1 LGHDT, CDR2 YNNKEL (reference sequence). This CDR3 spans 17 amino acids. The V and J ends lost 1 base and 6 bases, in that order; junction bases with no gene match: 8. Using reference TRBV3-1 and TRBJ1-6 for the parts outside the CDR3, the full variable domain is DTAVSQTPKYLVTQMGNDKSIKCEQNLGHDTMYWYKQDSKKFLKIMFSYNNKELIINETVPNRFSPKSPDKAHLNLHINSLELGDSAVYFCASSQAPGGAGNSPLHFGNGTRLTVT.

The table lists this clonotype with many counts. The V and J genes are TRBV29-1 and TRBJ2-2, with 11 bases identical to TRBD1. The germline V gene has CDR1 SQVTM and CDR2 ANQGSEA. The CDR3 length is 15 residues. The V and J ends lost 6 bases and 4 bases, in that order; junction bases with no gene match: 7. For the CDR3, the DNA is TGCAGCGTGGGACCCGGGACAGGGGGCACCGGGGAGCTGTTTTTT. Amino acid sequence: CSVGPGTGGTGELFF.

The chain has TRBV7-2 and TRBJ2-1; TRBD1 agrees at 9 bases. The CDR3 length is 16 residues. Germline CDR1 reads SGHTA; CDR2 reads FQGNSA. Unmatched junction bases numbered 8, after V lost 2 bases and J lost 6 bases. The CDR3 reads CASSLIGTGRGNEQFF. DNA of the CDR3: TGTGCCAGCAGCTTAATAGGGACAGGGCGGGGCAATGAGCAGTTCTTC.

In its sample, this clonotype ranks as medium-sized (0.01 to 0.1%). The CDR3 here is CASSSLEGTSKQFF. CDR3 sequence (DNA): TGTGCCAGCAGTTCACTCGAGGGGACTAGCAAGCAGTTCTTC. The chain employs TRBV6-5 and TRBJ2-1, with 9 bases identical to TRBD2. Germline CDR1 is MNHEY and CDR2 is SVGAGI. Trimming at V came to 4 bases and at J to 11 bases, leaving 9 bases not matched to a gene. This CDR3 has 14 amino acids.

Comment on this clonotype: Given a much more abundant clone one base away, this may be a read error. The gene calls are TRBV19 and TRBJ1-5, with 8 bases matching TRBD1. The V gene's germline CDR1 is LNHDA and CDR2 SQIVND (reference sequence). This CDR3 region has 15 residues. Unmatched junction bases numbered 14, after V lost 11 bases and J lost 5 bases. CDR3 protein: CAGNPVTGGDQPQHF. CDR3 bases: TGTGCCGGTAACCCCGTTACAGGGGGGGATCAGCCCCAGCATTTT.

V gene TRBV20-1 combines with J gene TRBJ1-1; D is unresolved. From germline, CDR1 is DFQATT and CDR2 SNEGSKA (reference sequence). The CDR3 length is 13 residues. V was cut by 1 base and J by 2 bases, with 8 bases left in between. The CDR3 is CSARVGVNTEAFF. CDR3 nucleotide sequence: TGCAGTGCTAGAGTAGGAGTAAACACTGAAGCTTTCTTT.

In this sample, this clonotype turned up many times. The chain links TRBV5-1 to TRBJ1-4; 7 nucleotides line up with TRBD1. The germline CDR1 and CDR2 sequences are SGHRS and YFSETQ. With V trimmed by 4 bases and J by 0 bases, 3 bases remained unmatched. This CDR3 region has 15 residues. CDR3 sequence reads: CASSPTGSTNEKLFF. CDR3 nucleotide sequence: TGCGCCAGCAGCCCGACAGGGTCAACTAATGAAAAACTGTTTTTT.

This clonotype occurred many times. The gene calls are TRBV6-5 and TRBJ2-5; TRBD1 might be the D (6 bases). V lost 6 bases and J lost 2, with 13 bases in between. The germline gives CDR1 MNHEY, CDR2 SVGAGI. There are 14 residues in the CDR3. In DNA, the CDR3 is TGTGCCAGCAGGCCGACAGGCCGTCAAGAGACCCAGTACTTC. It encodes CASRPTGRQETQYF.

This clonotype was counted ten times or more. This chain connects TRBV12-3 or TRBV12-4 to TRBJ2-1; 10 positions match TRBD1. The CDR3 has 14 residues. Germline trimming cut 6 bases from V and 7 bases from J; bases unmatched to any gene: 6. The CDR3 here is CASSRDRGRNEQFF. The DNA for the CDR3 is TGTGCCAGCAGCCGGGACAGGGGACGGAATGAGCAGTTCTTC.

The V call is TRBV2, the J call TRBJ1-1; D gene unclear. The CDR3 runs 12 residues. Germline V lookup: CDR1 SNHLY, CDR2 FYNNEI. V lost 2 bases and J lost 11, with 12 bases in between. The DNA of the CDR3 is TGTGCCAGCAGTGAAAAGCTATCGTCGGCTTTCTTT. Translation gives CASSEKLSSAFF.

This clonotype was seen at least ten times. This rearrangement joins TRBV20-1 to TRBJ1-4, with 12 bases lining up with TRBD1. V lost 3 bases to trimming and J lost 3 bases; unmatched junction nucleotides: 14. Germline lookup yields CDR1 DFQATT and CDR2 SNEGSKA (reference sequence). This CDR3 has 19 amino acids. The DNA for the CDR3 is TGCAGTGCTAGGCTCTCGGAGGGACAGGGGGCGAGGGCTAATGAAAAACTGTTTTTT. Translating gives CSARLSEGQGARANEKLFF.

This clonotype was observed at least ten times. This chain connects TRBV20-1 to TRBJ2-5; D is unclear. This CDR3 comprises 12 residues. The germline V gene encodes CDR1 DFQATT and CDR2 SNEGSKA (reference sequence). Trimming removed 3 bases from V and 2 bases from J, with 7 bases in between. CDR3 DNA: TGCAGTGCTAGCTCCGGACAAGAGACCCAGTACTTC. Encoded protein: CSASSGQETQYF.

The genes are TRBV7-8 and TRBJ2-5; perhaps TRBD2 as D (6 bases). The CDR3 runs 14 residues. Trimming cost V 1 base and J 6 bases, with 12 bases left between them. The germline V gene encodes CDR1 SGHVS and CDR2 FQNEAQ. In DNA form, the CDR3 reads TGTGCCAGCAGCTTAGTCCCCGGGGGTCAGACCCAGTACTTC. It translates to CASSLVPGGQTQYF.